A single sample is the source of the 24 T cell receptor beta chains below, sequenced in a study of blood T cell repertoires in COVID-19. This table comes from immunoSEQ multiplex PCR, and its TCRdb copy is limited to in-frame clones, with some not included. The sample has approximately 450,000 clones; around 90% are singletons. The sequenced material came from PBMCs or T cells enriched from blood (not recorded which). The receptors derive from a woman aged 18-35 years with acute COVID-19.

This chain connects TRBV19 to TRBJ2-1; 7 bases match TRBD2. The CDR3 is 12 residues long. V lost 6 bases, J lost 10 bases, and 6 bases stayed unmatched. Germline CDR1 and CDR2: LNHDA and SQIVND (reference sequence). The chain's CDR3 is CASSIMGGEQFF. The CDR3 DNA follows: TGTGCCAGTAGCATTATGGGAGGGGAGCAGTTCTTC.

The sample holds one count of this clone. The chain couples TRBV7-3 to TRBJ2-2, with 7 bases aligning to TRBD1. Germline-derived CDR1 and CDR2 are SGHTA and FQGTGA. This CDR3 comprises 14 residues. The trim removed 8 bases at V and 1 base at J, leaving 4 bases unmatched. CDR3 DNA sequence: TGTGCCAGCGGGCGGACAGGGAACACCGGGGAGCTGTTTTTT. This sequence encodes CASGRTGNTGELFF.

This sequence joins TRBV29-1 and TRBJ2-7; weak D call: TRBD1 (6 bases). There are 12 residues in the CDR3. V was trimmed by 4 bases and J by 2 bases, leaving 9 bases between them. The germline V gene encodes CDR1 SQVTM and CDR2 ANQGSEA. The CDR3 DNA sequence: TGCAGCGTTGCGACAGGCACCTACGAGCAGTACTTC. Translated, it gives CSVATGTYEQYF.

For the CDR3, the DNA is TGTGCCAGCAGCTATAACAATGAGCAGTTCTTC. Residues: CASSYNNEQFF. This sequence joins TRBV9 and TRBJ2-1; no firm D call. V was cut by 4 bases and J by 5 bases, with 4 bases left in between. Germline CDR1 and CDR2: SGDLS and YYNGEE. This CDR3 is 11 amino acids long. The full variable domain, with the rest looked up from reference TRBV9 and TRBJ2-1, is DSGVTQTPKHLITATGQRVTLRCSPRSGDLSVYWYQQSLDQGLQFLIQYYNGEERAKGNILERFSAQQFPDLHSELNLSSLELGDSALYFCASSYNNEQFFGPGTRLTVL.

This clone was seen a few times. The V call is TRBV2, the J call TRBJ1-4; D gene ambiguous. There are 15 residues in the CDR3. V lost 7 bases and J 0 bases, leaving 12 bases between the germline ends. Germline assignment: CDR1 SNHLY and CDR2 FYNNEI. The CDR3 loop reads CASIQTVATNEKLFF. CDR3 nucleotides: TGTGCCAGCATTCAAACAGTAGCAACTAATGAAAAACTGTTTTTT.

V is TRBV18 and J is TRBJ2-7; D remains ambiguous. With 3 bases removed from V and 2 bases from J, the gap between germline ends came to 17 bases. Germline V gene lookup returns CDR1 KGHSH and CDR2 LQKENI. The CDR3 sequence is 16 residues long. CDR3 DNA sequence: TGTGCCAGCTCACCCCTAGACGGAAAAAATGCCTACGAGCAGTACTTC. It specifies CASSPLDGKNAYEQYF.

CDR3 coding DNA: TGTGCCAGCAGTGCCAGGCCCAGGGGAGGCAATCAGCCCCAGCATTTT. It translates to CASSARPRGGNQPQHF. The J gene is TRBJ1-5, the V gene TRBV6-1; a possible D gene is TRBD1 (6 bases). Looked up from germline, CDR1 is MNHNS and CDR2 is SASEGT. The V and J ends lost 4 bases and 2 bases respectively, with 15 bases between them. The CDR3 loop spans 16 amino acids.

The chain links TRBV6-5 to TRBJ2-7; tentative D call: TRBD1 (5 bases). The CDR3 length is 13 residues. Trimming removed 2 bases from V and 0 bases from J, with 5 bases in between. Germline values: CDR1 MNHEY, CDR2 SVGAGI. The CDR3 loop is CASSYDSSYEQYF. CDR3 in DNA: TGTGCCAGCAGTTACGACAGCTCCTACGAGCAGTACTTC.

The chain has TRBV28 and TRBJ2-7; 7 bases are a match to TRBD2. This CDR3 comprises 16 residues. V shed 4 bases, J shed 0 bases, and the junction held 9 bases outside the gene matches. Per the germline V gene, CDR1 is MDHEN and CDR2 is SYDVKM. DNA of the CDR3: TGTGCCAGCAGTTCTCCACTAGCGTTAAGCTCCTACGAGCAGTACTTC. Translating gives CASSSPLALSSYEQYF.

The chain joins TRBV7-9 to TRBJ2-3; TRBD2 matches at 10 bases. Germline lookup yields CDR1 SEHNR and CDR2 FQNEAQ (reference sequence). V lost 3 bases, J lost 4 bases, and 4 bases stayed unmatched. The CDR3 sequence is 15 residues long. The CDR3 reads CASSFLAGEADTQYF. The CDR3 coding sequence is TGTGCCAGCAGCTTCCTAGCGGGAGAAGCAGATACGCAGTATTTT.

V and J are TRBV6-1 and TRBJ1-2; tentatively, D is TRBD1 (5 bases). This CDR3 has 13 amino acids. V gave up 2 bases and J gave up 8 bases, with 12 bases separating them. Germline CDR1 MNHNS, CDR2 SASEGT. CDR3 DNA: TGTGCCAGCAGTGAACAGGGTTTTTTGGGCTACACCTTC. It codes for CASSEQGFLGYTF.

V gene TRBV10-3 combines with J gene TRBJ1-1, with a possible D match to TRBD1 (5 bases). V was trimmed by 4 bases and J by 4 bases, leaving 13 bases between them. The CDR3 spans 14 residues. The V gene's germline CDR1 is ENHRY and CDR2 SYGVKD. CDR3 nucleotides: TGTGCCATCAGTGCAAGACAGTCTTCCACTGAAGCTTTCTTT. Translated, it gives CAISARQSSTEAFF.

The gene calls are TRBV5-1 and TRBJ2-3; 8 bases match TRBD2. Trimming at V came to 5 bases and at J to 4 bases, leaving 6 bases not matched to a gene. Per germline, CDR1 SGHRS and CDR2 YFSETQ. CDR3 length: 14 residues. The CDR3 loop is CASRSREDPDTQYF. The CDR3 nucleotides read TGCGCCAGCAGATCGCGGGAGGACCCAGATACGCAGTATTTT.

CDR3 in amino acids: CASSSSTSGGTEQYF. The DNA of the CDR3 is TGTGCCAGCAGCTCTTCGACTAGCGGGGGTACGGAGCAGTACTTC. The chain joins TRBV11-2 to TRBJ2-7; 12 nucleotides line up with TRBD2. The junction had 8 bases not matched to a gene; V was cut back by 4 bases and J by 7 bases. In germline, CDR1 is SGHAT, CDR2 FQNNGV. This CDR3 is built from 15 residues.

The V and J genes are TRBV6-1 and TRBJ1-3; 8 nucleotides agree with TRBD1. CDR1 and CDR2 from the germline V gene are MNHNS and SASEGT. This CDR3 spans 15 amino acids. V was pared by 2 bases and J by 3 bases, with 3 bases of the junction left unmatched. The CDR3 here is CASSELTGGGNTIYF. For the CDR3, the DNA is TGTGCCAGCAGTGAACTTACAGGGGGTGGAAACACCATATATTTT.

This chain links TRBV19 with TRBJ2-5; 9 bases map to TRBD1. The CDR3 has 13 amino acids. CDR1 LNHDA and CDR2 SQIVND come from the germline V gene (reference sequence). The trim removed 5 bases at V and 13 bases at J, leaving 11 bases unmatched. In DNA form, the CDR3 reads TGTGCCAGTAGTCCCTACACCGGGACAGGGCTGTACTTC. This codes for CASSPYTGTGLYF.

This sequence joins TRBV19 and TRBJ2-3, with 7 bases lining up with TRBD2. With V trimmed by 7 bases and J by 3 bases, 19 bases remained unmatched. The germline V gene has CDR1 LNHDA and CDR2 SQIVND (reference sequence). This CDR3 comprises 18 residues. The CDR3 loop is CASKKAGRRAFLTDTQYF. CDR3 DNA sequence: TGTGCCAGTAAGAAGGCCGGGAGGCGCGCATTTTTGACAGATACGCAGTATTTT.

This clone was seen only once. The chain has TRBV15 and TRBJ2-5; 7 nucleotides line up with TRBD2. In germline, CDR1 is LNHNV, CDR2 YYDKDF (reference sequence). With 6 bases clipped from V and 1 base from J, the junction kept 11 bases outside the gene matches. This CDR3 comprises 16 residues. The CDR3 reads CATREAGTTTQETQYF. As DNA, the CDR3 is TGTGCCACCAGAGAAGCCGGGACTACTACCCAAGAGACCCAGTACTTC.

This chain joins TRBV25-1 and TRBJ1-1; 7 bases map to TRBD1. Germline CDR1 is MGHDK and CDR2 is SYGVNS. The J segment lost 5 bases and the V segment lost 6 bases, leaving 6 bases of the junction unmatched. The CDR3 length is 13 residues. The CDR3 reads CASRLGGRTEAFF. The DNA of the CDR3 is TGTGCCAGCAGGTTAGGGGGCCGGACTGAAGCTTTCTTT.

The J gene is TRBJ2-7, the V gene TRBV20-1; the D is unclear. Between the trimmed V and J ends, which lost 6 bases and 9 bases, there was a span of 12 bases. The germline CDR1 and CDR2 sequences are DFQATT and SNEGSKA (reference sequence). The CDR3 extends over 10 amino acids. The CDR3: CSAHDRGQYF. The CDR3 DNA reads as TGCAGTGCCCACGATCGAGGGCAGTACTTC.

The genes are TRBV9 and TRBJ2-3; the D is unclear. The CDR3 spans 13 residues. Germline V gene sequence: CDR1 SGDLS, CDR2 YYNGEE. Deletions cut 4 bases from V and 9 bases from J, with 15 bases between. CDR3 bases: TGTGCCAGCAGCTTATCCCCGACTGAAACGCAGTATTTT. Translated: CASSLSPTETQYF.

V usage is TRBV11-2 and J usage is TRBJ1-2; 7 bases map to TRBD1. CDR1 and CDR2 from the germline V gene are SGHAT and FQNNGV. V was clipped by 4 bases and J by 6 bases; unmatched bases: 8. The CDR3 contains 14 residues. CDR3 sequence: CASSSHPGQDGYTF. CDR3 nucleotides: TGTGCCAGCAGCTCACACCCCGGACAGGATGGCTACACCTTC. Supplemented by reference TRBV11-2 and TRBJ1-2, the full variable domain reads EAGVAQSPRYKIIEKRQSVAFWCNPISGHATLYWYQQILGQGPKLLIQFQNNGVVDDSQLPKDRFSAERLKGVDSTLKIQPAKLEDSAVYLCASSSHPGQDGYTFGSGTRLTVV.

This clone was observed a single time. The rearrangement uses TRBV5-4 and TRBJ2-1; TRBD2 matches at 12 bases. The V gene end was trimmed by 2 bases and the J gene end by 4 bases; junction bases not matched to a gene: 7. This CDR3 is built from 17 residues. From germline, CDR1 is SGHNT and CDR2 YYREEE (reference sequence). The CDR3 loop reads CASSFGGLAGRYNEQFF. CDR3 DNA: TGTGCCAGCAGCTTTGGCGGACTAGCGGGGCGTTACAATGAGCAGTTCTTC.

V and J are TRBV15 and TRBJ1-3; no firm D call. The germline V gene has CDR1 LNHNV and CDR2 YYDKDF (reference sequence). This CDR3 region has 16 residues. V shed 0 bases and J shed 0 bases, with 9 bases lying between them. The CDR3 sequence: CATSRDILSSGNTIYF. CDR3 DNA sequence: TGTGCCACCAGCAGAGATATATTGAGCTCTGGAAACACCATATATTTT.